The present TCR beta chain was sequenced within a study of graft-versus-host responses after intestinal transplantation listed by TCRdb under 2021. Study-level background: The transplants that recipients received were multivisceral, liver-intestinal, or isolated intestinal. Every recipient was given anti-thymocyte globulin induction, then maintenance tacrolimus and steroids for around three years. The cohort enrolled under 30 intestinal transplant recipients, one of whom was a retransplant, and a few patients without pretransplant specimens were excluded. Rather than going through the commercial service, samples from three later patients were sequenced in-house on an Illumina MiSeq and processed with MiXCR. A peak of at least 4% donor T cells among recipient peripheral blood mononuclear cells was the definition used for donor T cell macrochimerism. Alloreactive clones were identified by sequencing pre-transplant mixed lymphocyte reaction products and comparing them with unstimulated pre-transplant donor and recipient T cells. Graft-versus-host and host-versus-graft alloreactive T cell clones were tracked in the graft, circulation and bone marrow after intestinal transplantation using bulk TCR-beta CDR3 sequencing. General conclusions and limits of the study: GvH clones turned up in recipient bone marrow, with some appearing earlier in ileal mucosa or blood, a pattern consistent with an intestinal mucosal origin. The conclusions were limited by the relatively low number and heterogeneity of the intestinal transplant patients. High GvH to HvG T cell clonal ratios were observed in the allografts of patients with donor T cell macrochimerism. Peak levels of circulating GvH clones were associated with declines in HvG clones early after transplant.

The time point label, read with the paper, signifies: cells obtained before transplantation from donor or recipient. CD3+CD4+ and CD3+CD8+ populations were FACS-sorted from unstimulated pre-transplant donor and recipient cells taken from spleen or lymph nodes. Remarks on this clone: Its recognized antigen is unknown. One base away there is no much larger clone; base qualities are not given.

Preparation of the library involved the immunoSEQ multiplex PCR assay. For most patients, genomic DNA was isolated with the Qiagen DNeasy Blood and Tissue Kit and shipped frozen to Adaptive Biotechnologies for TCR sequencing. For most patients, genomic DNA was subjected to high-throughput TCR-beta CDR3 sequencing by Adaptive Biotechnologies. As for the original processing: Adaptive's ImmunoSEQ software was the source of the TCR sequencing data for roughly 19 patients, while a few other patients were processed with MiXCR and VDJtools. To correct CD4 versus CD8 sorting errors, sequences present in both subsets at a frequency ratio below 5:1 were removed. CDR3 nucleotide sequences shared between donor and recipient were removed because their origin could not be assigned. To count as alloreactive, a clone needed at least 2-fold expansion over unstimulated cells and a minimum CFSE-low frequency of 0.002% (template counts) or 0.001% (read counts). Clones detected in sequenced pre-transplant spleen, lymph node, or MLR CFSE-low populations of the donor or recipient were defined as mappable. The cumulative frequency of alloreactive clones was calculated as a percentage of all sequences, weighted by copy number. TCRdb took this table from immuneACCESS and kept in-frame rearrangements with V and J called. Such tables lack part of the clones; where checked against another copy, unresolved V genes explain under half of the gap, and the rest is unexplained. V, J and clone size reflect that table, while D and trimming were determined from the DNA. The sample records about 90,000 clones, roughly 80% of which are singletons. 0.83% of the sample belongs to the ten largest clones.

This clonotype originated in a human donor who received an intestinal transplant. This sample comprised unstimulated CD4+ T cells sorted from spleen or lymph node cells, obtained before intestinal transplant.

The nucleotides read TGTGCCAGCAGCTTAGGGTTTTCGATTGGAGACGGAAAACTGTTTTTT. This is translated as CASSLGFSIGDGKLFF. The V gene is TRBV7-9 and the J gene is TRBJ1-4, with the D gene uncertain. From the cysteine through the phenylalanine, the CDR3 covers 16 amino acids. Kept here is only the CDR3 DNA, which spans 48 bases and is read in frame from base 1. Deletion took 1 base off V and 10 bases off J, with a span of 19 bases between the germline ends. CDR1 and CDR2 are read off the germline V gene (reference sequence) as SEHNR and FQNEAQ.